Shown below are 10 T cell receptor beta chains from a single sample sequenced in a study of T cell changes during pregnancy in multiple sclerosis. Clones were sequenced by immunoSEQ multiplex PCR, and TCRdb holds only the in-frame ones, with some missing. Among 79,000 or so clones listed, roughly nine tenths were seen once. The input for sequencing was CD4+ T cells from peripheral blood mononuclear cells, taken before pregnancy. Every receptor here comes from a female donor with multiple sclerosis, enrolled in a pregnancy study.

V is TRBV27 and J is TRBJ1-1; weak D call: TRBD1 (6 bases). V was clipped by 5 bases and J by 1 base, with 17 bases between them. The CDR3 sequence is 16 residues long. From germline, CDR1 is MNHEY and CDR2 SMNVEV (reference sequence). Here the CDR3 reads CASSRHGDTANTEAFF. For the CDR3, the DNA is TGTGCCAGCAGTCGTCACGGGGACACCGCGAACACTGAAGCTTTCTTT.

This chain uses TRBV28 with TRBJ2-7, with a tentative D call TRBD1 (6 bases). V lost 7 bases to trimming and J lost 6 bases, with 22 bases between them. Germline lookup yields CDR1 MDHEN and CDR2 SYDVKM. The CDR3 runs 15 residues. The DNA for the CDR3 is TGTGCCAGCACCATCTACAGGGATATAGGGCTCGAGCAGTACTTC. This encodes CASTIYRDIGLEQYF. The variable domain in full, with the rest retrieved from reference TRBV28 and TRBJ2-7, is DVKVTQSSRYLVKRTGEKVFLECVQDMDHENMFWYRQDPGLGLRLIYFSYDVKMKEKGDIPEGYSVSREKKERFSLILESASTNQTSMYLCASTIYRDIGLEQYFGPGTRLTVT.

V usage is TRBV2 and J usage is TRBJ1-1; the D gene is possibly TRBD1 (5 bases). The germline gives CDR1 SNHLY, CDR2 FYNNEI. This CDR3 comprises 13 residues. Trimming pared 4 bases from V and 1 base from J, leaving 7 bases between. For the CDR3, the DNA is TGTGCCAGCAGTGTAGGGGAGAACACTGAAGCTTTCTTT. This encodes CASSVGENTEAFF. Combining the CDR3 with reference TRBV2 and TRBJ1-1 gives the whole variable domain EPEVTQTPSHQVTQMGQEVILRCVPISNHLYFYWYRQILGQKVEFLVSFYNNEISEKSEIFDDQFSVERPDGSNFTLKIRSTKLEDSAMYFCASSVGENTEAFFGQGTRLTVV.

The rearrangement joins TRBV4-2 to TRBJ2-5; D is perhaps TRBD2 (6 bases). Germline V lookup: CDR1 LGHNA, CDR2 YNFKEQ. This CDR3 has 13 residues. With 6 bases removed from V and 4 bases from J, the gap between germline ends came to 12 bases. The CDR3 DNA is TGTGCCAGCAGAGTAGTCGGGGGAGAGACCCAGTACTTC. As protein: CASRVVGGETQYF.

The chain has TRBV15 and TRBJ1-5; D possibly corresponds to TRBD1 (5 bases). The CDR3 has 16 residues. CDR1 and CDR2 (germline): LNHNV, YYDKDF (reference sequence). The germline V and J ends were trimmed by 8 bases and 4 bases, with 21 bases remaining between them. The CDR3 loop is CATGVGRGRGNQPQHF. In DNA form, the CDR3 reads TGTGCCACCGGGGTCGGTAGGGGAAGAGGTAATCAGCCCCAGCATTTT.

This sequence joins TRBV6-1 and TRBJ1-3; D unclear. With 8 bases removed from V and 4 bases from J, the gap between germline ends came to 15 bases. The CDR3 is 14 residues long. Germline CDR1 is MNHNS and CDR2 is SASEGT. CDR3 in amino acids: CASAPPVAGNTIYF. The CDR3 nucleotides read TGTGCCAGCGCCCCTCCCGTAGCGGGAAACACCATATATTTT.

For the CDR3, the DNA is TGTGCCAGCTCGTCGAGGGGAGGGATTAGCAATCAGCCCCAGCATTTT. Protein sequence: CASSSRGGISNQPQHF. The chain combines TRBV18 with TRBJ1-5, with D perhaps TRBD1 (5 bases). Germline V gene lookup returns CDR1 KGHSH and CDR2 LQKENI. The CDR3 loop spans 16 amino acids. Trimming removed 6 bases from V and 0 bases from J, with 15 bases in between.

The genes are TRBV10-3 and TRBJ2-1, with 8 positions matching TRBD2. This CDR3 spans 14 amino acids. Losses at the gene ends were 6 bases for V and 8 bases for J; bases not matched to a gene: 9. CDR1 and CDR2 from the germline V gene are ENHRY and SYGVKD. The CDR3 bases are TGTGCCATCAGGGAAGAACGGGGGGGCCATGAGCAGTTCTTC. Amino acid sequence: CAIREERGGHEQFF.

The rearrangement links TRBV7-2 to TRBJ1-6, with D tentatively TRBD1 (6 bases). V was clipped by 6 bases and J by 4 bases, with 13 bases between them. Germline-derived CDR1 and CDR2 are SGHTA and FQGNSA. This CDR3 is 15 amino acids long. The CDR3 DNA reads as TGTGCCAGCAGTTCCAGACAGGAATATAATTCACCCCTCCACTTT. It translates to CASSSRQEYNSPLHF.

This chain joins TRBV28 and TRBJ1-1, with TRBD1 matching 11 bases. The J segment lost 2 bases and the V segment lost 5 bases, leaving 1 base of the junction unmatched. This CDR3 spans 14 amino acids. The germline V gene has CDR1 MDHEN and CDR2 SYDVKM. CDR3 nucleotides: TGTGCCAGCAGTCGGACAGGGGGCAACACTGAAGCTTTCTTT. Translation gives CASSRTGGNTEAFF.